This entry lists 26 T cell receptor beta chains sequenced from one sample in a study of cytomegalovirus exposure and HLA in healthy donors. PCR primers comprised 60 Vbeta and 13 Jbeta primers. Data came from immunoSEQ multiplex PCR; TCRdb stores just in-frame clones and leaves some out. Here the sample spans about 120,000 clones, over 70% being singletons. What was sequenced was PBMCs. The receptors come from a woman aged 50 to 65 in good health and CMV-seropositive.

The V gene is TRBV29-1, the J gene TRBJ1-4; TRBD1 matches at 8 bases. Per the germline V gene, CDR1 is SQVTM and CDR2 is ANQGSEA. The CDR3 spans 15 residues. V shed 6 bases and J 8 bases; nucleotides not matched to a gene: 14. The CDR3 loop reads CSVDLTGGGGEKLFF. CDR3 nucleotides: TGCAGCGTAGACCTCACAGGGGGAGGTGGAGAAAAACTGTTTTTT.

The gene calls are TRBV4-2 and TRBJ2-1; 10 nucleotides align to TRBD2. CDR1 and CDR2 from the germline V gene are LGHNA and YNFKEQ. The CDR3 loop spans 15 amino acids. J was trimmed by 5 bases and V by 1 base; bases with no gene match: 2. CDR3 DNA sequence: TGTGCCAGCAGCCAAGTGGGGACTAGCGACAATGAGCAGTTCTTC. Translated: CASSQVGTSDNEQFF.

J is TRBJ2-5 and V is TRBV6-5; 9 bases fit TRBD2. V trimming: 8 bases; J trimming: 3 bases; junction bases outside the gene matches: 4. The CDR3 contains 13 residues. Germline V gene sequence: CDR1 MNHEY, CDR2 SVGAGI. CDR3 nucleotides: TGTGCCAGCGCCATAGCGGGGGAAGAGACCCAGTACTTC. Its translation: CASAIAGEETQYF.

J is TRBJ1-2 and V is TRBV30; D is undetermined. V dropped 3 bases and J dropped 0 bases, with 8 bases sitting between them. The CDR3 covers 13 residues. The germline V gene has CDR1 GTSNPN and CDR2 SVGIG (reference sequence). CDR3: CAWSGLANYGYTF. DNA for the CDR3: TGTGCCTGGAGCGGGTTAGCTAACTATGGCTACACCTTC. Variable domain in full (rest from reference TRBV30 and TRBJ1-2): SQTIHQWPATLVQPVGSPLSLECTVEGTSNPNLYWYRQAAGRGLQLLFYSVGIGQISSEVPQNLSASRPQDRQFILSSKKLLLSDSGFYLCAWSGLANYGYTFGSGTRLTVV.

The genes are TRBV10-3 and TRBJ2-3; TRBD2 aligns across 11 bases. Germline CDR1 is ENHRY and CDR2 is SYGVKD. This CDR3 is 16 amino acids long. V was pared by 5 bases and J by 2 bases, with 6 bases of the junction left unmatched. This chain's CDR3 is CAISLLAGALTDTQYF. The CDR3 DNA follows: TGTGCCATCAGTCTACTAGCGGGGGCCCTCACAGATACGCAGTATTTT.

This sequence joins TRBV5-1 and TRBJ2-1; 13 bases line up with TRBD2. V lost 2 bases and J lost 6; bases outside the gene matches: 8. Germline V gene lookup returns CDR1 SGHRS and CDR2 YFSETQ. The CDR3 runs 17 residues. The CDR3 reads CASSFDPTSGRANEQFF. The CDR3 coding sequence is TGCGCCAGCAGCTTCGATCCTACTAGCGGGAGGGCCAATGAGCAGTTCTTC.

The chain has TRBV6-5 and TRBJ1-1; D is perhaps TRBD1 (6 bases). Trimming left V 2 bases short and J 2 bases short, with 12 bases between. Looked up from germline, CDR1 is MNHEY and CDR2 is SVGAGI. The CDR3 extends over 15 amino acids. In DNA, the CDR3 is TGTGCCAGCAGTTACACCGGGACACATAACACTGAAGCTTTCTTT. Amino acids: CASSYTGTHNTEAFF.

Turning to this clone: One end of the junction is discordant with germline, which a read error may explain. The chain couples TRBV6-5 to TRBJ1-5; 7 bases line up with TRBD1. Germline V gene data show CDR1 as MNHEY and CDR2 as SVGAGI. This CDR3 region has 15 residues. The CDR3: CASSHSTGGNQPQHF. As DNA, the CDR3 is TGTGCCAGCAGTCACTCCACAGGGGGCAATCAGCCCCAGCATTTT.

The rearrangement uses TRBV4-2 and TRBJ2-2, with 10 positions matching TRBD2. The V gene's germline CDR1 is LGHNA and CDR2 YNFKEQ. The CDR3 consists of 16 residues. With V trimmed by 4 bases and J by 4 bases, 6 bases remained unmatched. CDR3 amino acids: CASSRTSGDSTGELFF. The CDR3, as DNA: TGTGCCAGCAGCCGCACTAGCGGGGACTCCACCGGGGAGCTGTTTTTT.

V gene TRBV7-2 combines with J gene TRBJ2-5; 7 bases map to TRBD2. The CDR3 has 16 amino acids. CDR1 SGHTA and CDR2 FQGNSA come from the germline V gene. With V trimmed by 1 base and J by 2 bases, 7 bases remained unmatched. The CDR3 sequence: CASSLVGGSMQETQYF. In nucleotides, the CDR3 is TGTGCCAGCAGCTTAGTGGGCGGGAGCATGCAAGAGACCCAGTACTTC.

The rearrangement links TRBV9 to TRBJ2-5; no clear D gene. CDR1 and CDR2 from the germline V gene are SGDLS and YYNGEE. The CDR3 is 14 residues long. The V end lost 0 bases, the J end lost 5 bases, and 11 bases lay between the germline ends. The CDR3 protein is CASSVDMAVETQYF. The CDR3 DNA is TGTGCCAGCAGCGTAGACATGGCGGTGGAGACCCAGTACTTC. Looking up the rest from reference TRBV9 and TRBJ2-5 gives the full variable domain: DSGVTQTPKHLITATGQRVTLRCSPRSGDLSVYWYQQSLDQGLQFLIQYYNGEERAKGNILERFSAQQFPDLHSELNLSSLELGDSALYFCASSVDMAVETQYFGPGTRLLVL.

The chain joins TRBV18 to TRBJ2-7, with TRBD2 as a possible D gene (6 bases). This CDR3 region has 13 residues. Trimming removed 6 bases at V and 7 bases at J, with 16 bases between. Germline loops: CDR1 KGHSH, CDR2 LQKENI. CDR3 in amino acids: CASSAGDSREQYF. CDR3 sequence (DNA): TGTGCCAGCTCGGCCGGGGACTCCAGGGAGCAGTACTTC.

The V call is TRBV19, the J call TRBJ2-2; 7 nucleotides match TRBD2. CDR3 length: 14 residues. Germline-derived CDR1 and CDR2 are LNHDA and SQIVND (reference sequence). CDR3: CAAQRDGNTGELFF. DNA of the CDR3: TGTGCAGCCCAGCGGGACGGTAACACCGGGGAGCTGTTTTTT.

This chain uses TRBV30 with TRBJ2-1, with TRBD2 matching over 9 bases. The CDR3 runs 15 residues. V was pared by 5 bases and J by 0 bases, with 5 bases of the junction left unmatched. Germline CDR1 is GTSNPN and CDR2 is SVGIG (reference sequence). DNA of the CDR3: TGTGCCTGGTCCCTAGCGGGAAGCTCCTACAATGAGCAGTTCTTC. This translates into CAWSLAGSSYNEQFF.

This clone has just one count. The gene calls are TRBV6-5 and TRBJ1-1; D not certain. The germline V gene encodes CDR1 MNHEY and CDR2 SVGAGI. The V gene lost 2 bases and the J gene lost 7 bases, with 17 bases spanning the gap. The CDR3 contains 15 residues. The DNA of the CDR3 is TGTGCCAGCAGTTACCTCATCGGGAATGGAGGTGAAGCTTTCTTT. Protein product: CASSYLIGNGGEAFF.

Here the CDR3 DNA reads TGTGCCACCAGCAGAGACGCCGGCTATGGCTACACCTTC. Encoded protein: CATSRDAGYGYTF. This rearrangement joins TRBV15 to TRBJ1-2, with unresolved D. The length of the CDR3 is 13 residues. Trimming left V 0 bases short and J 4 bases short, with 6 bases between. Germline CDR1 is LNHNV and CDR2 is YYDKDF (reference sequence).

The rearrangement links TRBV5-5 to TRBJ1-1, with D maybe TRBD1 (5 bases). CDR1 and CDR2 from the germline V gene are SGHKS and YYEKEE (reference sequence). The CDR3 length is 15 residues. The ends were cut back, 0 bases at V and 4 bases at J, with 13 bases in the middle. The CDR3 bases are TGTGCCAGCAGCTTGGAAAAGGGGAGGGTCACTGAAGCTTTCTTT. Encoded protein: CASSLEKGRVTEAFF.

This sequence joins TRBV19 and TRBJ2-7, with 9 bases that match TRBD1. The CDR3 totals 15 residues. Trimming cost V 3 bases and J 2 bases; bases outside gene matches: 5. The germline CDR1 and CDR2 sequences are LNHDA and SQIVND (reference sequence). In nucleotides, the CDR3 is TGTGCCAGTAGTATCGCACAGGGGGCCGCCTACGAGCAGTACTTC. Amino acids: CASSIAQGAAYEQYF. The whole variable domain, filled in from reference TRBV19 and TRBJ2-7, reads DGGITQSPKYLFRKEGQNVTLSCEQNLNHDAMYWYRQDPGQGLRLIYYSQIVNDFQKGDIAEGYSVSREKKESFPLTVTSAQKNPTAFYLCASSIAQGAAYEQYFGPGTRLTVT.

This chain joins TRBV11-2 and TRBJ2-3; 7 positions match TRBD2. Germline V gene sequence: CDR1 SGHAT, CDR2 FQNNGV. V gave up 5 bases and J gave up 5 bases; unmatched junction bases: 4. This CDR3 has 13 residues. Here the CDR3 DNA reads TGTGCCAGCAGCCCCGGACTAGTAGATACGCAGTATTTT. Amino acids: CASSPGLVDTQYF.

The chain is built from TRBV11-1 and TRBJ1-1, with D unclear. CDR1 is SGHAT and CDR2 is FQDESV in the germline V gene (reference sequence). V was clipped by 0 bases and J by 5 bases, with 7 bases between them. The CDR3 is 13 amino acids. The CDR3 DNA follows: TGTGCCAGCAGCTTAGCCCTAATGACTGAAGCTTTCTTT. It specifies CASSLALMTEAFF. Based on the CDR3 plus reference TRBV11-1 and TRBJ1-1, the full variable domain is EAEVAQSPRYKITEKSQAVAFWCDPISGHATLYWYRQILGQGPELLVQFQDESVVDDSQLPKDRFSAERLKGVDSTLKIQPAELGDSAMYLCASSLALMTEAFFGQGTRLTVV.

Only one count was recorded for this clone. V and J are TRBV6-4 and TRBJ1-5; D is unresolved. This CDR3 region has 14 residues. CDR1 is MRHNA, CDR2 SNTAGT, per germline. The V gene lost 9 bases and the J gene lost 6 bases, with 18 bases spanning the gap. The CDR3 DNA sequence: TGTGCCAGTGAAGGCGGGGAAGGCCGTCAGCCCCAGCATTTT. Its translation: CASEGGEGRQPQHF.

The gene calls are TRBV5-1 and TRBJ2-7, with D possibly TRBD2 on 6 matching bases. Germline V gene sequence: CDR1 SGHRS, CDR2 YFSETQ. The CDR3 has 15 amino acids. Trimming shortened V by 0 bases and J by 0 bases, and 10 bases separated the two germline ends. CDR3 sequence: CASSLALAFSYEQYF. DNA for the CDR3: TGCGCCAGCAGCTTGGCCCTAGCGTTCTCCTACGAGCAGTACTTC.

V and J are TRBV7-2 and TRBJ1-1; 8 positions match TRBD1. The CDR3 loop spans 14 amino acids. Trimming removed 7 bases from V and 6 bases from J; junction bases left unmatched: 10. The germline CDR1 and CDR2 sequences are SGHTA and FQGNSA. The CDR3 DNA reads TGTGCCAGCAAAAGAACCGGGACAGGCGCTGAAGCTTTCTTT. Its protein product is CASKRTGTGAEAFF.

This chain links TRBV4-1 with TRBJ2-5; 11 bases fit TRBD2. The V and J ends lost 4 bases and 5 bases, in that order; junction bases with no gene match: 12. The CDR3 totals 17 residues. Per germline, CDR1 MGHRA and CDR2 YSYEKL. CDR3 amino acids: CASSRGTSGGGRETQYF. The CDR3 bases are TGCGCCAGCAGCCGAGGGACTAGCGGAGGTGGGAGGGAGACCCAGTACTTC.

The chain links TRBV4-2 to TRBJ2-1; the match to TRBD2 covers 8 bases. Germline loops: CDR1 LGHNA, CDR2 YNFKEQ. CDR3 length equals 19 residues. V was pared by 6 bases and J by 0 bases, with 16 bases of the junction left unmatched. CDR3 protein: CASRPGGSSGALSYNEQFF. CDR3 nucleotides: TGTGCCAGCAGACCGGGGGGAAGTAGCGGGGCCCTCTCCTACAATGAGCAGTTCTTC.

V gene TRBV18 combines with J gene TRBJ1-3; D not resolved. The V end lost 1 base, the J end lost 0 bases, and 10 bases lay between the germline ends. This CDR3 is 16 amino acids long. Germline assignment: CDR1 KGHSH and CDR2 LQKENI. CDR3 sequence reads: CASSPQAVHSGNTIYF. CDR3 nucleotide sequence: TGTGCCAGCTCACCACAGGCGGTCCACTCTGGAAACACCATATATTTT.